This TCR beta chain was obtained from a study of control samples from healthy donors and cancer patients. The CDR3 is 12 amino acids. Trimming took 8 bases from V and 0 from J, leaving 8 bases between them. Per the germline V gene, CDR1 is SNHLY and CDR2 is FYNNEI. Using immunoSEQ multiplex PCR, the repertoire was profiled, and TCRdb retains in-frame clones only, with some absent. The sample contains roughly 50,000 clones, approximately 90% of which appear only once. Sequenced material: PBMCs. V is TRBV2 and J is TRBJ2-7; TRBD2 might be the D (6 bases). The receptor was isolated from a man aged 25-45 years with colorectal cancer. The CDR3 is CASRESSYEQYF. CDR3 coding DNA: TGTGCCAGCCGGGAGAGCTCCTACGAGCAGTACTTC. The full variable domain, its missing parts supplied by reference TRBV2 and TRBJ2-7, is EPEVTQTPSHQVTQMGQEVILRCVPISNHLYFYWYRQILGQKVEFLVSFYNNEISEKSEIFDDQFSVERPDGSNFTLKIRSTKLEDSAMYFCASRESSYEQYFGPGTRLTVT.